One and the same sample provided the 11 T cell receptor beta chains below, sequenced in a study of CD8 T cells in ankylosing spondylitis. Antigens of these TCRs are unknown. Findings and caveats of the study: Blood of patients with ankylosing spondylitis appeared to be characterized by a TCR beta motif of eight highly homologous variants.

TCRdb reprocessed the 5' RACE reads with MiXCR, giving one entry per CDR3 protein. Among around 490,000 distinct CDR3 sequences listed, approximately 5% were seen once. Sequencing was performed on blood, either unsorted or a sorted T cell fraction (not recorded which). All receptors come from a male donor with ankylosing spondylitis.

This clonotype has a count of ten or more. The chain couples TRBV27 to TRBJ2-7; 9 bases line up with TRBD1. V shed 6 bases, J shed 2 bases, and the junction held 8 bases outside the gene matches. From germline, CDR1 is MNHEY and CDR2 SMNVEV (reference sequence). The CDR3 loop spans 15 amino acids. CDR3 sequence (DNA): TGTGCCAGCAGCCGAAGACAGGGGGAGGCCTACGAGCAGTACTTC. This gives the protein CASSRRQGEAYEQYF.

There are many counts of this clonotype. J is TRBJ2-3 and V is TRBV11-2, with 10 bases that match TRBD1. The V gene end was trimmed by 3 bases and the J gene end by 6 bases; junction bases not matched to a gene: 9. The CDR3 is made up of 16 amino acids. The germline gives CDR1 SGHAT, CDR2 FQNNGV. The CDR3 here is CASSLGTGDPGDTQYF. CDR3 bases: TGTGCCAGCAGCTTGGGGACAGGGGACCCCGGGGATACGCAGTATTTT. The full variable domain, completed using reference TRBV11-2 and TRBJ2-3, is EAGVAQSPRYKIIEKRQSVAFWCNPISGHATLYWYQQILGQGPKLLIQFQNNGVVDDSQLPKDRFSAERLKGVDSTLKIQPAKLEDSAVYLCASSLGTGDPGDTQYFGPGTRLTVL.

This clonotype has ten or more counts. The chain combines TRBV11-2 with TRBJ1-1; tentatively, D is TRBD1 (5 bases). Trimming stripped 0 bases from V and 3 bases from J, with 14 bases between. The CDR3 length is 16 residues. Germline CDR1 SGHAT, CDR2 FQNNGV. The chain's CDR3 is CASSLDWGVRYTEAFF. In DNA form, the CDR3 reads TGTGCCAGCAGCTTAGATTGGGGGGTGAGGTACACTGAAGCTTTCTTT.

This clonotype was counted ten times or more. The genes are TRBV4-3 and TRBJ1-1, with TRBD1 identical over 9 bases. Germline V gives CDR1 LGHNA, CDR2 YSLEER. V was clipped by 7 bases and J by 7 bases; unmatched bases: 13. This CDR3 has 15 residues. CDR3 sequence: CASTSTPTGGGEAFF. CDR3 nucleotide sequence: TGCGCCAGCACCTCAACTCCGACAGGGGGGGGTGAAGCTTTCTTT.

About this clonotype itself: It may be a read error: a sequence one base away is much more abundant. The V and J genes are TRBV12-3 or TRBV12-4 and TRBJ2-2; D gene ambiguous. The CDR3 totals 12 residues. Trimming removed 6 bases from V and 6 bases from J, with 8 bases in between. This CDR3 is CASRFRSGELFF. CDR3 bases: TGTGCCAGCAGGTTTAGGTCCGGGGAGCTGTTTTTT.

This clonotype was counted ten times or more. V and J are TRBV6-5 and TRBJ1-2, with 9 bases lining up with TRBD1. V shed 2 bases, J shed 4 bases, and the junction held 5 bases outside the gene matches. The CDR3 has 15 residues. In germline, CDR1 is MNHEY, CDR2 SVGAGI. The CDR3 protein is CASSYGTGPFYGYTF. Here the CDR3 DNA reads TGTGCCAGCAGTTACGGGACAGGGCCGTTCTATGGCTACACCTTC.

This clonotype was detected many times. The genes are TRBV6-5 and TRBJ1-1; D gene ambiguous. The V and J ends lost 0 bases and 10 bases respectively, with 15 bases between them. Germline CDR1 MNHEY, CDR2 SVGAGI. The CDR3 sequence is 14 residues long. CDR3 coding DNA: TGTGCCAGCAGTTACTCTAAGACATTAGACGGAGCTTTCTTT. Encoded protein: CASSYSKTLDGAFF.

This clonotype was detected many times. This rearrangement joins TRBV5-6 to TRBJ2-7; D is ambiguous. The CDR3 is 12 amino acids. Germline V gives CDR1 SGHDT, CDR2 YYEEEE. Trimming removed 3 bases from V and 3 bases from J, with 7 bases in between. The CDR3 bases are TGTGCCAGCAGCTCCGCCCACTACGAGCAGTACTTC. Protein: CASSSAHYEQYF.

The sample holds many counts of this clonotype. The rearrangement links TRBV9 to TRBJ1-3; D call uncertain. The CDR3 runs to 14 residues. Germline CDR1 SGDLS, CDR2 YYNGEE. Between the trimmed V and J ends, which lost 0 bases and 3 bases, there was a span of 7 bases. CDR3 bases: TGTGCCAGCAGCGTAGGATGGGATGGAAACACCATATATTTT. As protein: CASSVGWDGNTIYF.

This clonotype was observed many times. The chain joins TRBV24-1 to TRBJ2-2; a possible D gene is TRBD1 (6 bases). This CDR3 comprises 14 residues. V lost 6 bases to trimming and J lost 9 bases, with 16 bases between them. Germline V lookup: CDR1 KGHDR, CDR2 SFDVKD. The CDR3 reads CATSSPIGGRELFF. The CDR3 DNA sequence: TGTGCCACCAGTTCCCCAATTGGGGGCAGGGAGCTGTTTTTT.

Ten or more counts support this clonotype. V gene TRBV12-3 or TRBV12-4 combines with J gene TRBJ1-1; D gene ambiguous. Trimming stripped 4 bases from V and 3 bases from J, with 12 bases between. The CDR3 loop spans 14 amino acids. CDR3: CASSSRGPDTEAFF. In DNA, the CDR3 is TGTGCCAGCAGTTCGCGAGGACCTGACACTGAAGCTTTCTTT.